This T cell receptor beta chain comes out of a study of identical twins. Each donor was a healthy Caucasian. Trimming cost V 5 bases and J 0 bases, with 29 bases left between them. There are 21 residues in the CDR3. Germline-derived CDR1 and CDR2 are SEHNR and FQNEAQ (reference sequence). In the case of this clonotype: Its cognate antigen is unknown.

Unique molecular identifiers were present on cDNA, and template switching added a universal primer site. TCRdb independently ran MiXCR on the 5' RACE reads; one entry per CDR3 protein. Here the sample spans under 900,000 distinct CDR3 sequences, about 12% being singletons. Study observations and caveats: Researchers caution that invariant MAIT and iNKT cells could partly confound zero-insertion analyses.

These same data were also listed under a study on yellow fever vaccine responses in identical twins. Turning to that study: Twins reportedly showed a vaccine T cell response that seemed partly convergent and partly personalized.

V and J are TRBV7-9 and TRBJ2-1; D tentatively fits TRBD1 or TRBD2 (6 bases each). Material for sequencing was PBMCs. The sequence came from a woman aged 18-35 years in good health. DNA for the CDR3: TGTGCCAGCAGCGTTGGACAGACGATCTCCTTTGCGGGGCACTCCTACAATGAGCAGTTCTTC. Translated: CASSVGQTISFAGHSYNEQFF.